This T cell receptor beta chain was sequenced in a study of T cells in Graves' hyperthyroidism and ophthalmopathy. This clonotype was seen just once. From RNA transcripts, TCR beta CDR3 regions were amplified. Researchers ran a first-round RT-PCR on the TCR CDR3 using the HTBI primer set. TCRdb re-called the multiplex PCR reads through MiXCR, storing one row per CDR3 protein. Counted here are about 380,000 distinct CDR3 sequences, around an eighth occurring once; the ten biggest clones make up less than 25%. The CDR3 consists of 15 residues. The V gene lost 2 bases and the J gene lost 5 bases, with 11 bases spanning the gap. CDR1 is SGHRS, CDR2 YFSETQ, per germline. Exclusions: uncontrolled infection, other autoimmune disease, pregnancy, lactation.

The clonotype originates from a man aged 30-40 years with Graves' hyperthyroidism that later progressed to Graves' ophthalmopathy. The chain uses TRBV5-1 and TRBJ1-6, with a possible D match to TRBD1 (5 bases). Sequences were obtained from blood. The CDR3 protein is CASSFRDPNNSPLHF. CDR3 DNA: TGCGCCAGCAGCTTCCGGGACCCGAATAATTCACCCCTCCACTTT.